The next 16 T cell receptor beta chains were all read from a single sample in a study of T-cell reconstitution after alpha-beta-depleted transplantation in children. This sample's TCRbeta library carried unique molecular identifier barcodes. TCRdb reanalysed the PCR reads using MiXCR and keeps one entry per CDR3 protein. Of 250,000 to 300,000 distinct CDR3 sequences listed, roughly 9.1% are singletons. Sequencing was performed on PBMCs, taken before TCRalphabeta/CD19-depleted stem cell transplant. Receptors were obtained from a boy under two years old with acute myeloid leukemia, due to receive a stem cell transplant.

This clonotype has a handful of counts. The CDR3 DNA reads TGCAGTATCCACAGGATAGCGGGCTACGAGCAGTACTTC. Translation gives CSIHRIAGYEQYF. The chain uses TRBV20-1 and TRBJ2-7, with 7 bases lining up with TRBD2. The CDR3 has 13 amino acids. The germline V gene encodes CDR1 DFQATT and CDR2 SNEGSKA (reference sequence). With 8 bases clipped from V and 3 bases from J, the junction kept 10 bases outside the gene matches.

This clonotype was recorded at least ten times. The chain links TRBV5-1 to TRBJ2-1, with D unclear. Between the trimmed V and J ends, which lost 3 bases and 12 bases, there was a span of 22 bases. Germline V gene sequence: CDR1 SGHRS, CDR2 YFSETQ. The CDR3 extends over 15 amino acids. CDR3 loop: CASSSRAPVTSGQFF. CDR3 bases: TGCGCCAGCAGCTCCCGGGCTCCGGTCACCTCGGGGCAGTTCTTC.

Many counts were recorded for this clonotype. The chain employs TRBV3-1 and TRBJ2-1; TRBD2 matches at 8 bases. V lost 5 bases and J lost 10; bases outside the gene matches: 10. Germline assignment: CDR1 LGHDT and CDR2 YNNKEL (reference sequence). This CDR3 comprises 14 residues. The CDR3 DNA reads as TGTGCCAGCAGCTTAGCGGGGCCCAGCGACGAGCAGTTCTTC. Amino acid sequence: CASSLAGPSDEQFF.

The V call is TRBV7-2, the J call TRBJ2-7, with 8 positions matching TRBD2. Germline V gene lookup returns CDR1 SGHTA and CDR2 FQGNSA. The V and J ends lost 1 base and 0 bases, in that order; junction bases with no gene match: 5. The CDR3 consists of 16 residues. CDR3 nucleotides: TGTGCCAGCAGCTTAGTAGGTAGCGGGATCTCCTACGAGCAGTACTTC. This encodes CASSLVGSGISYEQYF.

This clonotype came up many times. V gene TRBV5-1 combines with J gene TRBJ2-5; 7 bases fit TRBD1. V shed 1 base, J shed 4 bases, and the junction held 1 base outside the gene matches. The CDR3 runs 13 residues. Germline loops: CDR1 SGHRS, CDR2 YFSETQ. The CDR3 DNA reads as TGCGCCAGCAGCTTGCACAGGGGAGAGACCCAGTACTTC. It is translated as CASSLHRGETQYF.

Notes on this clonotype: One junction end does not reproduce the germline sequence, and a read error may be involved. The gene calls are TRBV4-2 and TRBJ2-4; 9 nucleotides align to TRBD1. Germline lookup yields CDR1 LGHNA and CDR2 YNFKEQ. This CDR3 has 16 amino acids. CDR3 nucleotide sequence: TGTGCCAGGAGCCCAGGACAGGGGACCCCCAAAAACATTCAGTACTTC. Protein: CARSPGQGTPKNIQYF.

Comment on this clonotype: Given a much more abundant clone one base away, this may be a read error. The chain uses TRBV7-2 and TRBJ2-1; weak D call: TRBD1 (5 bases). The CDR3 is 16 residues long. V lost 1 base, J lost 3 bases, and 13 bases lay in between. Germline V gene sequence: CDR1 SGHTA, CDR2 FQGNSA. CDR3 sequence: CASSLGGQKFYNEQFF. The CDR3 DNA sequence: TGTGCCAGCAGCTTAGGGGGCCAAAAATTCTACAATGAGCAGTTCTTC.

The genes are TRBV11-1 and TRBJ2-1; the match to TRBD1 covers 9 bases. CDR1 and CDR2 (germline): SGHAT, FQDESV (reference sequence). Losses at the gene ends were 6 bases for V and 0 bases for J; bases not matched to a gene: 15. The CDR3 length is 19 residues. Here the CDR3 DNA reads TGTGCCAGCAGTCCGTACCGACAGGGGGGGAGCGGCTCCTACAATGAGCAGTTCTTC. Protein product: CASSPYRQGGSGSYNEQFF.

The sample holds many counts of this clonotype. The chain has TRBV7-9 and TRBJ2-7; D possibly uses TRBD1 or TRBD2 (5 bases each). Trimming removed 1 base from V and 2 bases from J, with 12 bases in between. The CDR3 runs 15 residues. Germline V CDR1 and CDR2: SEHNR, FQNEAQ (reference sequence). The CDR3 loop is CASSLVGRETYEQYF. The DNA for the CDR3 is TGTGCCAGCAGCTTAGTAGGCAGGGAGACCTACGAGCAGTACTTC.

In regard to this clonotype: A much more abundant neighbour one base away suggests this may be a read error. The gene calls are TRBV5-1 and TRBJ2-3; D not certain. V was trimmed by 4 bases and J by 5 bases, leaving 14 bases between them. CDR3 size: 14 residues. Germline V gene lookup returns CDR1 SGHRS and CDR2 YFSETQ. CDR3 in DNA: TGCGCCAGCAGCCCGGTAGGGTGGCAAGATACGCAGTATTTT. This gives the protein CASSPVGWQDTQYF.

This clonotype was seen ten or more times. The J gene is TRBJ1-5, the V gene TRBV28; D is possibly TRBD1 (5 bases). Between the trimmed V and J ends, which lost 3 bases and 2 bases, there was a span of 11 bases. This CDR3 region has 15 residues. The V gene's germline CDR1 is MDHEN and CDR2 SYDVKM. The CDR3 region is CASSFRQGRNQPQHF. CDR3 in DNA: TGTGCCAGCAGTTTTAGGCAGGGCCGCAATCAGCCCCAGCATTTT.

A remark on this clonotype: A much larger clone differs by one base, so this may be a read error. The rearrangement uses TRBV28 and TRBJ1-2, with 8 bases identical to TRBD1. Germline CDR1 MDHEN, CDR2 SYDVKM. The CDR3 is 16 amino acids. The CDR3 DNA reads as TGTGCCAGCAGTTCCTCAGGGGGCGCCCCTAATTATGCCTACACCTTC. Translation gives CASSSSGGAPNYAYTF.

This clonotype was counted many times. An end of the junction does not agree with germline; a read error may underlie this. This rearrangement joins TRBV5-1 to TRBJ2-5, with TRBD1 matching over 7 bases. Germline CDR1 and CDR2: SGHRS and YFSETQ. This CDR3 region has 14 residues. For the CDR3, the DNA is TGTGCCAGCAGTTTAGCCAGGGGGCAAGAGACCCAGTACTTC. Its protein is CASSLARGQETQYF. The whole variable domain, remainder taken from reference TRBV5-1 and TRBJ2-5, is KAGVTQTPRYLIKTRGQQVTLSCSPISGHRSVSWYQQTPGQGLQFLFEYFSETQRNKGNFPGRFSGRQFSNSRSEMNVSTLELGDSALYLCASSLARGQETQYFGPGTRLLVL.

Ten or more counts support this clonotype. The J gene is TRBJ1-1, the V gene TRBV5-1, with D possibly TRBD1 on 5 matching bases. V was trimmed by 3 bases and J by 0 bases, leaving 6 bases between them. This CDR3 comprises 13 residues. Germline V gives CDR1 SGHRS, CDR2 YFSETQ. The CDR3 loop reads CASSWGVNTEAFF. The CDR3 DNA reads TGCGCCAGCAGCTGGGGCGTGAACACTGAAGCTTTCTTT.

In its sample, this clonotype was seen many times. The chain joins TRBV20-1 to TRBJ2-7; TRBD2 aligns across 9 bases. V was clipped by 5 bases and J by 7 bases; unmatched bases: 12. Germline CDR1 and CDR2: DFQATT and SNEGSKA (reference sequence). The CDR3 totals 14 residues. CDR3 protein: CSAGTGTSLTEQYF. CDR3 in DNA: TGCAGTGCTGGCACCGGGACTAGCTTGACTGAGCAGTACTTC.

This clonotype was detected once. The chain links TRBV5-1 to TRBJ2-5; D may be TRBD2 (6 bases). V lost 4 bases and J 6 bases, leaving 19 bases between the germline ends. The V gene's germline CDR1 is SGHRS and CDR2 YFSETQ. The CDR3 extends over 15 amino acids. The CDR3 here is CASSPLWGVGQTQYF. The DNA for the CDR3 is TGCGCCAGCAGCCCGTTGTGGGGGGTCGGACAGACCCAGTACTTC.